This T cell receptor beta chain was sequenced for a study of blood T cell repertoires in COVID-19. Study as a whole: Sites across the United States, Italy and Spain contributed samples from acute and convalescent COVID-19. T cells, B-cell-depleted T cells, or PBMCs provided the cDNA or gDNA that served as material.

Under the authors' procedure: Reference gene primer amplification gave estimated nucleated cell counts. The table came from immunoSEQ multiplex PCR; TCRdb's copy has only in-frame clones and leaves some out. Clone size and the V and J calls come from that table; the DNA yielded D and trimming. The sample includes about 260,000 clones, approximately 87% of them seen just once. This CDR3 region has 14 residues. V was trimmed by 5 bases and J by 8 bases, leaving 18 bases between them. Germline V gene sequence: CDR1 ENHRY, CDR2 SYGVKD. The sequenced sample consisted of peripheral blood. The receptor's source is a woman in her thirties or forties who had recovered from COVID-19. The J gene is TRBJ1-2, the V gene TRBV10-3; perhaps TRBD1 as D (6 bases). CDR3 bases: TGTGCCATCAGTATGGTTCACAGGGTCTGGGGCTACACCTTC. Protein: CAISMVHRVWGYTF.